The clone carrying this T cell receptor (beta chain) is a singleton in its sample. Its antigen is as yet unknown. The source of the sample is a study of shared clonotypes between healthy human individuals. This CDR3 comprises 17 residues. The ends lost 4 bases at V and 7 bases at J; junction bases unmatched: 15. From germline, CDR1 is SGHRS and CDR2 YFSETQ. Regarding the study as a whole: The study generally estimated greater richness for naive than memory subsets. Sampling involved blood alone; tissue repertoires likely differ. Across a handful of donors, naive CD4 shared 5% to 6%, naive CD8 more than 3%, memory CD4 roughly 2.4%, memory CD8 0.4%.

TCRdb keeps only in-frame clones here, not all; method: immunoSEQ multiplex PCR. This sample has approximately 2,300,000 clones, with approximately 90% found just once. This TCR was recovered from a man younger than 30 in good health. Some clones in this sample may be carry-over from other donors' samples. The V call is TRBV5-1, the J call TRBJ2-7, with TRBD2 matching over 12 bases. The sequencing sample was made of naive CD4+ T cells from PBMCs. The subset denotes: CD45RA+ positively selected. The CDR3 protein is CASSIGLAGLLTREQYF. The CDR3 region has the DNA TGCGCCAGCAGCATCGGACTAGCGGGACTCTTAACTCGGGAGCAGTACTTC.